The next 9 T cell receptor beta chains were all read from a single sample in a study of T cells in localized non-small cell lung cancer. The data were produced by immunoSEQ multiplex PCR, yet TCRdb's version contains in-frame clones alone and is incomplete. The repertoire holds tens of thousands of clones, with about four fifths as singletons. The sample here was PBMCs, taken before any cancer treatment. The origin of the receptors is a man between 35 and 75 years old with stage II lung adenocarcinoma.

The chain employs TRBV18 and TRBJ1-4, with 7 bases lining up with TRBD1. The germline V gene encodes CDR1 KGHSH and CDR2 LQKENI. J lost 8 bases, V lost 6 bases, and 9 bases had no gene match. CDR3 length: 14 residues. The CDR3 bases are TGTGCCAGCTCTCTTGACAGGGTTAACGAAAAACTGTTTTTT. It codes for CASSLDRVNEKLFF.

This chain joins TRBV29-1 and TRBJ2-7; unclear D gene. Between the trimmed V and J ends, which lost 6 bases and 11 bases, there was a span of 14 bases. This CDR3 spans 10 amino acids. Germline values: CDR1 SQVTM, CDR2 ANQGSEA. This chain's CDR3 is CSVDSDPEYF. The DNA of the CDR3 is TGCAGCGTCGATTCGGACCCGGAGTACTTC.

The CDR3 DNA is TGTGCCAGCAGTTCAGACAGGGGTCAGGGTGGCTACACCTTC. Its translation: CASSSDRGQGGYTF. The rearrangement links TRBV6-6 to TRBJ1-2; TRBD1 matches at 8 bases. The CDR3 runs 14 residues. V was clipped by 4 bases and J by 7 bases; unmatched bases: 8. The germline gives CDR1 MNHNY, CDR2 SVGAGI (reference sequence).

In its sample, this clone was seen a few times. The chain uses TRBV11-1 and TRBJ2-1; the match to TRBD2 covers 11 bases. J lost 4 bases, V lost 5 bases, and 4 bases had no gene match. The germline V gene has CDR1 SGHAT and CDR2 FQDESV (reference sequence). The length of the CDR3 is 15 residues. The CDR3 region is CASSLGLAVYNEQFF. The CDR3 DNA is TGTGCCAGCAGCCTGGGACTAGCGGTTTACAATGAGCAGTTCTTC.

The genes are TRBV6-6 and TRBJ1-5; TRBD1 matches at 10 bases. This CDR3 has 15 residues. The V gene end was trimmed by 5 bases and the J gene end by 3 bases; junction bases not matched to a gene: 4. CDR1 is MNHNY, CDR2 SVGAGI, per germline (reference sequence). This CDR3 reads CASSDRGPDNQPQHF. The DNA for the CDR3 is TGTGCCAGCAGTGACAGGGGGCCAGACAATCAGCCCCAGCATTTT.

The rearrangement joins TRBV4-2 to TRBJ2-3, with D perhaps TRBD2 (5 bases). Germline CDR1 and CDR2: LGHNA and YNFKEQ. Trimming left V 0 bases short and J 6 bases short, with 7 bases between. The CDR3 consists of 13 residues. CDR3 amino acids: CASSQDRGDTQYF. CDR3 nucleotides: TGTGCCAGCAGCCAAGATCGCGGGGATACGCAGTATTTT.

The rearrangement links TRBV7-2 to TRBJ1-1, with unresolved D. CDR1 SGHTA and CDR2 FQGNSA come from the germline V gene. CDR3 length equals 16 residues. Trimming removed 5 bases from V and 6 bases from J, with 22 bases in between. This CDR3 reads CASSSPDTASEPEAFF. CDR3 coding DNA: TGTGCCAGCAGCAGCCCTGACACCGCCAGTGAACCTGAAGCTTTCTTT.

The chain has TRBV20-1 and TRBJ2-3, with D unclear. The CDR3 consists of 11 residues. The ends were cut back, 6 bases at V and 3 bases at J, with 7 bases in the middle. The germline CDR1 and CDR2 sequences are DFQATT and SNEGSKA (reference sequence). Here the CDR3 DNA reads TGCAGTGCGACCGGGACAGATACGCAGTATTTT. It codes for CSATGTDTQYF.

V and J are TRBV5-1 and TRBJ2-5; D tentatively reads TRBD1 or TRBD2 (5 bases each). V was cut by 4 bases and J by 7 bases, with 17 bases left in between. From germline, CDR1 is SGHRS and CDR2 YFSETQ. The CDR3 has 14 amino acids. The CDR3, as DNA: TGCGCCAGCAGCCCGGGAAGGGACCTAGGGACCCAGTACTTC. Translating gives CASSPGRDLGTQYF.